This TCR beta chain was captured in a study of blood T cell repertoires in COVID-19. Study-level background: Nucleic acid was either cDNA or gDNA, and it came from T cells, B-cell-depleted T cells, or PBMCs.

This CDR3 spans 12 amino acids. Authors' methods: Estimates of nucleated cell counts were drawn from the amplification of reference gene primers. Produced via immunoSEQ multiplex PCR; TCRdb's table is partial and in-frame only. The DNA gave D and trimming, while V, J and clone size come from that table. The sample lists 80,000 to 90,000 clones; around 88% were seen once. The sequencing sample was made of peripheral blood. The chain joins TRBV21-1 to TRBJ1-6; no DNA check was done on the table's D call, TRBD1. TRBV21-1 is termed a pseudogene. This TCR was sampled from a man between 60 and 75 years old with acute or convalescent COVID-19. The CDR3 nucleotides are TGTGCCAGCAGCAACCCGACAGTAGTAGACCACTTT. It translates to CASSNPTVVDHF.